The clone carrying this T cell receptor beta chain appeared many times. As yet, its antigen is unknown. Treatment of any kind had been given to no patient before thyroid surgery. Germline V gene data show CDR1 as DFQATT and CDR2 as SNEGSKA (reference sequence). This CDR3 has 14 residues. V was clipped by 3 bases and J by 1 base, with 10 bases between them. TCRdb reprocessed the PCR reads using MiXCR. The profile shows under 40,000 clones, approximately 17% of them singletons. These data are taken from a study of metastatic and nonmetastatic thyroid tumors. Study-level information: Malignant and benign thyroid patients had repertoires compared in peripheral blood and tumor or nodule tissue.

Notes on the study in general: Reportedly, malignant thyroid tumors had significantly higher TCR beta diversity than benign nodules, in blood and tumor.

The source is a female donor with papillary thyroid cancer or a benign thyroid nodule (not recorded which). Some clones in this sample may be carry-over from other donors' samples. The J gene is TRBJ2-1, the V gene TRBV20-1; D not certain. Sample: blood. CDR3 DNA sequence: TGCAGTGCTAGTCGGCCGATTTCCTACAATGAGCAGTTCTTC. Translating it yields CSASRPISYNEQFF.